This T cell receptor (beta chain) was sequenced during a study of blood T cell repertoires in COVID-19. The overall study: Donors in the United States, Italy and Spain gave samples during acute or convalescent COVID-19. Sources were T cells, B-cell-depleted T cells, or PBMCs; the material itself was cDNA or gDNA.

The table lists this clone with a few counts. Authors' processing steps: For nucleated cells, counts were estimated from reference gene primer amplification. The table came from immunoSEQ multiplex PCR; TCRdb's copy has only in-frame clones and leaves some out. D and trimming come from the DNA, and the V and J calls and clone size come from that table. The data contain roughly 70,000 clones, roughly 89% of them singletons. Sequenced material: peripheral blood. The source is a human donor in a cohort sampled during active COVID-19.

The CDR3 bases are TGTGCCAGCAGCCAAGAGCTAGGTCCTAGTAGGTTTTACGAGCAGTACTTC. Amino acid sequence: CASSQELGPSRFYEQYF. V is TRBV4-2 and J is TRBJ2-7; the D is unclear. V shed 0 bases and J shed 4 bases, with 19 bases lying between them. The CDR3 covers 17 residues. Germline V lookup: CDR1 LGHNA, CDR2 YNFKEQ.